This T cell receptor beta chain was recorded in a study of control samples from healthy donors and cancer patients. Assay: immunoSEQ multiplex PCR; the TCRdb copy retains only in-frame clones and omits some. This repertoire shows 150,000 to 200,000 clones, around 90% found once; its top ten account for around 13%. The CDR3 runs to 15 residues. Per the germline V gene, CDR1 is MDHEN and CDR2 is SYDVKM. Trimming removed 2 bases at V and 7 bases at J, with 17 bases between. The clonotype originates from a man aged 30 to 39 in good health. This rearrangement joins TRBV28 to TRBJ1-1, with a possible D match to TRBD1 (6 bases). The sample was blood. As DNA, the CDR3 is TGTGCCAGCAGTTTAACGGGGCAGGGGAGAGGTGAAGCTTTCTTT. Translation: CASSLTGQGRGEAFF.